Listed below are T cell receptor beta chains from one sample, sequenced in a study of blood T cells in healthy people across ages. TCRdb reanalysed the 5' RACE reads using MiXCR and keeps one entry per CDR3 protein. The sample includes 1.6 million or so distinct CDR3 sequences, about 31% of them seen just once. The sequencing sample was made of blood. The receptor set was obtained from a young woman in good health. Each CDR3 is given with its conserved first and last residue.

j_call v_call cdr3_aa
TRBJ1-4 TRBV7-9 CASSLEVPTNEKLFF
TRBJ2-7 TRBV6-6 CASSYLPTGAYEQYF
TRBJ2-1 TRBV28 CASSLRDRDYNEQFF
TRBJ2-7 TRBV5-1 CASSIGGGYEQYF
TRBJ2-7 TRBV27 CASRPGQFTSYEQYF
TRBJ2-5 TRBV12-3/TRBV12-4 CASSSDRGLYQETQYF
TRBJ2-3 TRBV10-1 CAISPALTDTQYF
TRBJ1-5 TRBV3-1 CASSQGMNQPQHF
TRBJ2-5 TRBV3-1 CASSQDQGRTQYF
TRBJ1-1 TRBV28 CASSLGDRESEAFF
TRBJ2-3 TRBV10-1 CASRPRLAGYTDTQYF
TRBJ2-1 TRBV20-1 CSASGSGLAPNEQFF
TRBJ2-1 TRBV7-2 CASSLLASSYNGQFF
TRBJ2-5 TRBV11-2 CASSRGASADVQETQYF
TRBJ2-1 TRBV15 CATREASNLNEQFF
TRBJ2-1 TRBV13 CASSLGTVGEQFF
TRBJ1-2 TRBV4-2 CASSQEDGRHYGYTF
TRBJ2-7 TRBV20-1 CSAAGQGARGLAGANSYEQYF
TRBJ1-4 TRBV4-2 CASSQVQGNEKLFF
TRBJ2-1 TRBV28 CASSQAGGPRNEQFF
TRBJ1-2 TRBV12-3/TRBV12-4 CASRLDSFYGYTF
TRBJ1-1 TRBV12-3/TRBV12-4 CASSTQGVNTEAFF
TRBJ2-1 TRBV20-1 CSARPTSYDGNEQFF
TRBJ2-7 TRBV12-3/TRBV12-4 CASTESAAYEQYF
TRBJ2-7 TRBV4-1 CASSQDSGGAYEQYF
TRBJ2-5 TRBV7-9 CAAGRGSQETQYF
TRBJ2-3 TRBV5-5 CASSLGPDNEAYF
TRBJ2-1 TRBV6-6 CASSYRRGTSYNEQFF
TRBJ2-7 TRBV6-2/TRBV6-3 CASSYESPVYEQYF
TRBJ2-1 TRBV20-1 CSARDRDSGSSGDEQFF
TRBJ1-1 TRBV7-8 CASQSGGNTEAFF
TRBJ1-2 TRBV12-3/TRBV12-4 CAIKGAQLASSYGYTF
TRBJ2-7 TRBV5-1 CASSDSPAGYEQYF
TRBJ2-7 TRBV5-1 CASSLNSGMGGYEQYF